The clone carrying this T cell receptor beta chain came up a few times. TCRdb's table, derived via immunoSEQ multiplex PCR, lists solely in-frame clones and lacks some. The sample lists 200,000 to 250,000 clones; 86% were seen once. The data stem from a study of blood T cell repertoires in COVID-19. Study in general: T cells, B-cell-depleted T cells, or PBMCs supplied cDNA or gDNA.

Germline V CDR1 and CDR2: MNHEY, SVGAGI. V shed 5 bases and J shed 2 bases, with 15 bases lying between them. CDR3 length equals 15 residues. What was sequenced was peripheral blood. The sequence came from a man older than 75 with acute or convalescent COVID-19. The chain recombines TRBV6-5 with TRBJ2-5; D perhaps matches TRBD1 (6 bases). The CDR3 coding sequence is TGTGCCAGCAGTCCGGGGACAACATCTCAAGAGACCCAGTACTTC. It specifies CASSPGTTSQETQYF.